A selection of T cell receptor beta chains follows, all from one sample in a study of Ad26.COV2.S vaccination and SARS-CoV-2 variants. Assay used: immunoSEQ multiplex PCR; TCRdb lists only in-frame clones, some missing. The data hold 380,000 or so clones, with roughly 90% observed a single time. Sequenced here: peripheral blood, sampled in a trial of Ad26.COV2.S vaccine versus placebo. The receptors were gathered from a person between 18 and 65 years old who received the Ad26.COV2.S COVID-19 vaccine or a placebo. Both conserved end residues are part of each CDR3. D genes are given only for firm matches. The listing skips clone size in some rows; elsewhere it reads once, few, many or a size class.

CDR3nt	CDR3aa	v_gene	j_gene	abundance	d_gene
TGTGCCAGCAGCGGACAGGACCCCTACGAGCAGTACTTC	CASSGQDPYEQYF	TRBV9	TRBJ2-7	NA	NA
TGTGCCAGCAGCTCCCTAGGGACAGGGTGGTTTGGGTATGGCTACACCTTC	CASSSLGTGWFGYGYTF	TRBV28	TRBJ1-2	NA	TRBD1
TGCGCCAGCAGCCAAGAAGGCAACACAGATACGCAGTATTTT	CASSQEGNTDTQYF	TRBV4-1	TRBJ2-3	NA	NA
TGCAGCATCGAGCAGGACCTTAGCTCCTACAATGAGCAGTTCTTC	CSIEQDLSSYNEQFF	TRBV29-1	TRBJ2-1	NA	NA
TGTGCCAGCAGCTCGGGCCTGGATGAAAAACTGTTTTTT	CASSSGLDEKLFF	TRBV3-1/TRBV3-2	TRBJ1-4	NA	NA
TGTGCCAGCAGCTTGAGGTTCCTCTACGAGCAGTACTTC	CASSLRFLYEQYF	TRBV7-2	TRBJ2-7	NA	NA
TGTGCCACCAGCAGAGATGACACTGAAGCTTTCTTT	CATSRDDTEAFF	TRBV15	TRBJ1-1	NA	NA
TGTGCCAGTAGTATTTTTAGATCCGAAGGGGCAGGGGTTCTAACTGGGGCCAACGTCCTGACTTTC	CASSIFRSEGAGVLTGANVLTF	TRBV19	TRBJ2-6	NA	NA
TGTGCCAGCAGCCCCATGGGACTAGCGGGAATGGGATACAATGAGCAGTTCTTC	CASSPMGLAGMGYNEQFF	TRBV28	TRBJ2-1	NA	TRBD2
TGTGCCAGCAGCTTTAGTGGAAACTCTGGGGCCAACGTCCTGACTTTC	CASSFSGNSGANVLTF	TRBV7-9	TRBJ2-6	NA	NA
TGTGCCAGCGCCGGGACAGGGAATTCGGATGAGCAGTTCTTC	CASAGTGNSDEQFF	TRBV2	TRBJ2-1	once	TRBD1
TGTGCCAGCAGCCAAGATTTCGGGGACAGAAGTGGCTACACCTTC	CASSQDFGDRSGYTF	TRBV3-1/TRBV3-2	TRBJ1-2	few	TRBD1
TGCGCCAGCAGCCCCAGACTAGCGGGGGAAGGATCCTACAATGAGCAGTTCTTC	CASSPRLAGEGSYNEQFF	TRBV4-3	TRBJ2-1	NA	TRBD2
TGCGCCAGCAGTGAGTCGATGAGAGACACCATATATTTT	CASSESMRDTIYF	TRBV10-2	TRBJ1-3	NA	NA
TGCGCCAGCAGCCCGGGACGGAACTATAATTCACCCCTCCACTTT	CASSPGRNYNSPLHF	TRBV5-1	TRBJ1-6	NA	NA
TGCGCCAGCAGCTTGGCAGCGGGAGGACAAGAGACCCAGTACTTC	CASSLAAGGQETQYF	TRBV5-1	TRBJ2-5	NA	TRBD2
TGTGCCAGCAGTGTAGATGGGGCCGAAAAAACCTACGAGCAGTACTTC	CASSVDGAEKTYEQYF	TRBV6-1	TRBJ2-7	NA	NA
TGCGCCAGCAGCTTGGGACAGGGGGTTACTGAAGCTTTCTTT	CASSLGQGVTEAFF	TRBV5-1	TRBJ1-1	NA	TRBD1
TGCGCCAGCAGCCCCCCGGGACTAGCGTCTTATGAGCAGTTCTTC	CASSPPGLASYEQFF	TRBV4-1	TRBJ2-1	NA	TRBD2
TGTGCCAGCAGGCTGGGACAGGGGGCCTTGTACGAGCAGTACTTC	CASRLGQGALYEQYF	TRBV2	TRBJ2-7	NA	TRBD1
TGTGCCAGCAGTCCAGGGGGGAGATCTAACTATGGCTACACCTTC	CASSPGGRSNYGYTF	TRBV27	TRBJ1-2	NA	TRBD1
TGTGCCAGCAGCTCCGGACGGAACTACGAGCAGTACTTC	CASSSGRNYEQYF	TRBV5-6	TRBJ2-7	NA	NA
TGTGCCAGCAAGGCGGGGGCGAACACCGGGGAGCTGTTTTTT	CASKAGANTGELFF	TRBV7-9	TRBJ2-2	NA	TRBD2
TGTGCCAGCAGCCCGGGACTAGCGGGGACCCAGTACTTC	CASSPGLAGTQYF	TRBV11-2	TRBJ2-5	NA	TRBD2
TGTGCTAGTGGTCTCCGATACGAGCAGTACTTC	CASGLRYEQYF	TRBV12-5	TRBJ2-7	NA	NA
TGTGCCAGCAGCTTTAGCGGGAGAGGCGATGAGCAGTTCTTC	CASSFSGRGDEQFF	TRBV5-8	TRBJ2-1	NA	TRBD2
TGCAGTGCTAGTCGGGCAGGGGACACTGAAGCTTTCTTT	CSASRAGDTEAFF	TRBV20-1	TRBJ1-1	NA	NA
TGTGCCAGCTCACCAGGATGGCACTCGGCTGGGTATGGCTACACCTTC	CASSPGWHSAGYGYTF	TRBV18	TRBJ1-2	NA	NA
TGCGCCAGCAGCTTGAACCCGGGCACAGATACGCAGTATTTT	CASSLNPGTDTQYF	TRBV5-1	TRBJ2-3	NA	NA
TGTGCCAGCGGCCGGGATCTGAACACTGAAGCTTTCTTT	CASGRDLNTEAFF	TRBV5-4	TRBJ1-1	NA	NA
NA	CASSFGAGELFF	TRBV12-3/TRBV12-4	TRBJ2-2	NA	NA
TGTGCCAGCTCAGATTCCGGGACAGCCGTGGCAGATACGCAGTATTTT	CASSDSGTAVADTQYF	TRBV18	TRBJ2-3	NA	TRBD1
TGTGCCAGCAGTCGGGGAGACGATTACAATGAGCAGTTCTTC	CASSRGDDYNEQFF	TRBV27	TRBJ2-1	NA	NA
TGTGCCAGCAGCGTGACAGGGTTGGAGACCCAGTACTTC	CASSVTGLETQYF	TRBV5-4	TRBJ2-5	NA	TRBD1
TGTGCCAGCAGTTTACTTTCTGGGGCCAACGTCCTGACTTTC	CASSLLSGANVLTF	TRBV27	TRBJ2-6	NA	NA
TGTGCCAGCAGCCAAGTCCGGGCGAGGGGCACAGATACGCAGTATTTT	CASSQVRARGTDTQYF	TRBV3-1/TRBV3-2	TRBJ2-3	NA	NA
TGCGCCAGCAGCCAAGAACAGGCGTCTGGCTACACCTTC	CASSQEQASGYTF	TRBV4-1	TRBJ1-2	NA	NA
TGTGCCAGCAGTTTCGCCCGCTTCCCCCAAGAGACCCAGTACTTC	CASSFARFPQETQYF	TRBV28	TRBJ2-5	NA	NA
TGTGCCAGTAGTATAGGTACAGTACAGTTCTTC	CASSIGTVQFF	TRBV19	TRBJ2-1	once	NA
TGTGCCAGCAGGGACAGGGGAGAGACCCAGTACTTC	CASRDRGETQYF	TRBV27	TRBJ2-5	once	TRBD1
TGTGCCAGCAGCTTAGAAGCGGGAGTACCCGAGCAGTACTTC	CASSLEAGVPEQYF	TRBV11-2	TRBJ2-7	NA	TRBD2
TGTGCCGTAGGTCGGAGTACGAACACTGAAGCTTTCTTT	CAVGRSTNTEAFF	TRBV28	TRBJ1-1	NA	NA
TGTGCCAGCAGCTTACTCACGCAGCGGGAGAAGGAGACCCAGTACTTC	CASSLLTQREKETQYF	TRBV7-9	TRBJ2-5	NA	TRBD2
TGTGCCAGCAGCAATGGACAGGGGGTTTATGGCTACACCTTC	CASSNGQGVYGYTF	TRBV6-6	TRBJ1-2	NA	TRBD1
TGTGCCAGCAGCTTGGGTAGGTTGGGAAATACGCAGTATTTT	CASSLGRLGNTQYF	TRBV5-6	TRBJ2-3	NA	NA